This T cell receptor (beta chain) was sequenced during a study of cytomegalovirus exposure and HLA in healthy donors (dated by TCRdb to 2016 to 2017). For context, the study as a whole: An earlier analysis of 587 of the donors reported about 280 Gb of sequence data and 117 million unique TCR beta sequences obtained from roughly 170 million T cells. A later genetic analysis took genome-wide SNP genotypes for about 55% of the 666 donors and used that subset as a discovery cohort. Four or five DR-DQ haplotypes were handled as single units for association and clustering, since linkage in the cohort was strong. Of the 300 to 450 genotyped donors, about 80% fell in the genetic ancestry cluster associated with self-reported Caucasian donors. Along with the approximately 700-subject first cohort, a separate validation cohort of more than 90 different subjects was used. Among several hundred genotyped donors of the cohort, an average of roughly 230,000 unique TCR beta nucleotide sequences was sequenced per donor, of which approximately 19% were non-productive. HLA typing included class I and class II loci at four-digit resolution. All discovery cohort repertoires had been generated on a single sequencing platform. To decide whether each TCR beta V gene segment behaved as functional or pseudogenic, an earlier analysis of 587 of the donors relied on high-throughput TCR beta sequencing. Using immunosequencing, the study profiled T cell repertoires from about 610 subjects and related those repertoires to cytomegalovirus serostatus. Rather than using new phenotypic data, the later analysis identified candidate immune exposures from TCR beta sequences and from how often those sequences occurred across donors. A later analysis re-examined previously published TCR beta repertoires from several hundred donors and added high-resolution HLA genotyping to investigate patterns of TCR occurrence. Typing coverage differed by locus: A, B, C, DRB1 and DQB1 were typed in roughly 629-640 donors, DQA1 in about 560, DPA1 in around 580, and DPB1 in just under 480. High-throughput TCR immunosequencing, statistical association of individual TCRs with disease status, and machine learning were combined to predict cytomegalovirus infection status. Approximately 310 gigabases of sequencing data and around 90 million unique TCR sequences made up an early release that covered under 750 HLA-typed donors. Alongside the repertoire data, information on donor age, sex, ethnicity and CMV serostatus was compiled. The study was designed to test whether signatures of past pathogen exposure could be identified by cataloging public T cell receptors.

The method behind the library was the immunoSEQ multiplex PCR assay. A mixture of 60 forward primers for TCR Vbeta segments and 13 reverse primers for TCR Jbeta segments was used in the multiplex PCR. A multiplex PCR assay on genomic DNA amplified the CDR3 region of rearranged TCR beta genes. The amplified TCR beta libraries were sequenced on the Illumina HiSeq System as 87-base-pair reads. Processing in the source paper ran as follows. In a later analysis, tens of millions of unique TCR beta chains were counted across the 650 to 700 repertoires, and roughly 10 million of these chains were shared by at least two donors. To remove PCR and sequencing errors, raw reads were error-corrected and collapsed into unique sequences using a nearest-neighbor algorithm that merged closely related sequences. V, D and J gene segments were assigned by aligning CDR3 sequences to IMGT reference sequences. For a sequence to be retained, a match of at least six nucleotides to both a V gene segment and a J gene segment was required. A rearrangement was called productive if the CDR3 had no stop codons and remained in frame with V and J, and every other rearrangement was called non-productive. Following IMGT convention, CDR3 was defined as the stretch from the second conserved V-encoded cysteine up to the conserved J-encoded phenylalanine. Sequences without an unambiguous match to a single V gene segment were excluded from the earlier analysis of about 640 of the donors. An earlier analysis of several hundred of the donors called V segments functional above 56.7% productive rearrangements and segregating when the between-donor standard deviation exceeded 5%. To diagnose cytomegalovirus status from the catalog of TCR beta chain sequences, a statistical classification framework was built. In a later analysis, V and J genes were assigned by comparing TCR nucleotide sequences against IMGT/GENE-DB human TR gene sequences. A later analysis assigned CDR3 sequences and most-parsimonious VDJ recombination scenarios with the TCRdist pipeline. A later analysis defined each TCR beta chain by its CDR3 amino acid sequence plus V-gene family, and excluded reads lacking a unique V-gene family. A later analysis removed 450 to 600 highly shared, low-generation-probability nucleotide sequences to deal with suspected cross-contamination and a sequencing artifact. A later analysis calculated a clonal expansion index for each public chain from normalized within-repertoire ranks of inferred template counts. In a later analysis, generation probabilities were computed with a VDJ recombination model fitted to out-of-frame rearrangements, and the resulting probabilities were checked against IGoR. In a later analysis, TCR-TCR, TCR-HLA and TCR-CMV co-occurrence was scored with hypergeometric tests, and a repertoire-size bias correction was applied to TCR pairs. False discovery rates were estimated in a later analysis by permuting HLA or CMV assignments 20 times. A later analysis grouped co-occurring TCRs with DBSCAN, adding TCRdist sequence similarity when clustering within HLA-allele-positive subsets. Repertoires with fewer than 30,000 or more than 120,000 public chains, plus five repertoires with anomalous nucleotide sharing, were excluded from co-occurrence clustering. Imported from immuneACCESS, the table was reduced by TCRdb to in-frame sequences with V and J called. These copies leave out some clones; in studies compared against another copy, an unresolved V gene accounts for under half, and the cause of the remainder is not known. For V, J and clone size, that table is used; D and trimming come from the DNA. Present in this sample are approximately 120,000 clones, over 60% of which were seen just once. Clones ranked in the top ten supply 4.5% to 5% of the sample.

In total, roughly 670 healthy bone marrow donors made up the cohort. All cohort members were sampled while nominally healthy, although unrecorded immune exposures were likely present. The donor was CMV seropositive and belonged to the group of about 290 seropositive cohort members. Each donor provided a peripheral blood sample, and peripheral blood mononuclear cells were used for TCR beta sequencing. The Qiagen DNeasy Blood Extraction Kit was used to extract genomic DNA from the blood cell samples. CDR1 and CDR2, looked up from the germline V gene, are SQVTM and ANQGSEA. The junction shows trimming of 4 bases on V and 4 bases on J, plus 11 bases between the germline ends. The cysteine opens and the phenylalanine closes a CDR3 of 13 amino acids. Of the read, only the CDR3 DNA is kept; its 39 bases are in frame from base 1. In regard to this clone: Its antigen is unknown. Qualities for individual bases were not recorded, and no much larger clone is one base off.

Summary of the overall study and its limitations: In both the original and validation cohorts, the classifier was reported to diagnose cytomegalovirus status with high specificity and sensitivity. A cluster of highly shared sequence variants was judged likely to be a technical artifact of the sequencing pipeline. Compared with equally common non-associated chains, HLA-associated TCR beta chains in a later analysis were more clonally expanded and had lower generation probabilities. When HLA alleles, especially DR and DQ, strongly co-occurred, TCR associations were difficult to assign to individual alleles. According to a later analysis, parvovirus B19, influenza, CMV and Epstein-Barr virus appeared linked to several top co-occurrence clusters. The authors suggested that the approach could potentially be generalized to other disease states and immunological phenotypes. CMV serostatus was the only immune exposure information available for the cohort. While some public TCRs were present in many individuals, most TCR sequences turned up only very rarely across donors. A later analysis found that most CMV-associated TCR beta chains appeared HLA-restricted, with HLA associations seemingly driven largely by CMV exposure. An association between a missense DCLRE1C variant and V-gene and J-gene trimming of TCR beta chains was found in a later genetic analysis and replicated in an independent cohort. This cohort had only TCR beta chains sequenced, and the lack of alpha or paired-chain data limited which features could be detected. Three of the identified cytomegalovirus-associated TCR beta chains were confirmed in vitro to be specific for cytomegalovirus antigens. In the study, about 150 TCR beta chains were listed as associated with cytomegalovirus. Specific HLA alleles were associated with 15,000 to 20,000 TCR beta sequences at a false discovery rate of 0.05 in a later analysis. According to a later genetic analysis, donors in an Asian-associated ancestry cluster had fewer N-insertions in productive TCRs than the roughly 660-donor mean. Because counts were too low, seventeen rarely observed V segments, including chromosome 9 orphons, were excluded from the earlier analysis of some 590 of the donors. Linkage disequilibrium might explain the correlated functional status among segregating V segments, but an unknown experimental factor could not be excluded. An earlier analysis of around 600 of the donors showed that most TCR beta V segments appeared in productive rearrangements either about 87% or about 30% of the time, which broadly matched IMGT annotations. Some IMGT-functional V segments, including TRBV6-2 and TRBV6-3, could not be told apart with the 87-base-pair reads, so those segments were excluded. A further reported finding was that TCR beta sequences accurately predicted the HLA-A and HLA-B alleles for most subjects in the first cohort. A later analysis found that TCR association rates varied across HLA loci, with DRB1 alleles showing the most associated TCRs and HLA-C alleles the fewest. Presence/absence analyses assumed roughly uniform sequencing depth across donors, an assumption that may not hold. Because HLA typing was unavailable for some donors at each locus, only the typed subset was used in association tests.

The receptor chain draws on TRBV29-1 and TRBJ1-3; possibly the D gene is TRBD1, per 5 matching bases. This TCR was sampled from a man aged 55 to 69 in good health and CMV-seropositive. The sample consisted of PBMCs. The bases are TGCAGCGTTGTAAGGGGTGGCGGAAACACCATATATTTT. This translates into CSVVRGGGNTIYF.